This TCR beta chain is drawn from a study of T-cell reconstitution after alpha-beta-depleted transplantation in children (TCRdb year 2016). For the study in its entirety: Using TCR repertoire profiling, the study followed T-cell immune reconstitution in a quantitative way in children after TCRalphabeta/CD19-depleted allogeneic hematopoietic cell transplantation.

Receptors were amplified or captured by PCR. The listed sequencing device is Illumina HiSeq 2500. TCR library preparation used molecular barcoding, with unique molecular identifiers applied to normalize quantification of the TCRbeta repertoire. TCRdb itself trimmed the public reads at Q25 with fastp, ran MiXCR and retained productive beta chains. Entries that share a CDR3 protein sequence are merged under the most common genes and DNA. The sample table holds about 340,000 distinct CDR3 sequences, of which roughly 16% were seen once. The ten most abundant clones make up about 41% of the sample. With regard to this clonotype: Its target antigen remains unknown. Nothing much larger sits one base from this clone, and base qualities are not available.

Overall results and qualifications from the work: In some patients, high TCRbeta diversity at day 60 was attributed to recipient T cells and intrathymic progenitors that had survived conditioning. Over subsequent months, a decline in hyperexpanded clone frequencies was noted, and after one year, T-cell counts and TCRbeta diversity were mostly ascribed to newly produced T cells. The apparently early recovery of alphabetaT-cell counts about two months after transplant reportedly depended on only several hundred rapidly expanded clones that came from non-depleted graft cells.

The CDR3 runs 14 amino acids, cysteine and phenylalanine included. Only CDR3 DNA is held: 42 bases, read in frame from base 1. Reading the germline V gene gives CDR1 KGHSY and CDR2 FQNENV. At the junction V is shortened by 4 bases and J by 4 bases; bases outside the gene matches: 7. Per the publication, the treatment or condition label means: allogeneic hematopoietic cell transplantation with graft depleted of TCRalphabeta T cells and CD19 B cells. The transplant recipients were children given TCRalphabeta/CD19-depleted allogeneic hematopoietic cell grafts. The sequence was obtained from a male patient between 2 and 9 years old who had a stem cell transplant for acute lymphoblastic leukemia, so the T cells may come from the graft donor. Rearrangement joined TRBV16 to TRBJ2-7, with TRBD1 identical over 7 junction bases. The starting material was PBMCs, mostly from graft donor cells, obtained 360 days after TCRalphabeta/CD19-depleted stem cell transplant. CDR3 protein: CASSPGQALYEQYF. The DNA reads as follows: TGTGCCAGCAGCCCCGGACAGGCTTTATACGAGCAGTACTTC.